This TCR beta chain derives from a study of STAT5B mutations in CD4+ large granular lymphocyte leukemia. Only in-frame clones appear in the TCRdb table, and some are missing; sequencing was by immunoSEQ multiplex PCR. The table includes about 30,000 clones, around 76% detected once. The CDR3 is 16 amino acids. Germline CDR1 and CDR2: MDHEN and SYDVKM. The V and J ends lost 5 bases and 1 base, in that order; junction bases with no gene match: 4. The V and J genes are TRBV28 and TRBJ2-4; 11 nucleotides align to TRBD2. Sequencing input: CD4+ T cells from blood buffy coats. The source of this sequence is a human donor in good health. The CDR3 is CASSLLAGGAKNIQYF. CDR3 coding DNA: TGTGCCAGCAGTCTTCTAGCGGGAGGCGCCAAAAACATTCAGTACTTC.